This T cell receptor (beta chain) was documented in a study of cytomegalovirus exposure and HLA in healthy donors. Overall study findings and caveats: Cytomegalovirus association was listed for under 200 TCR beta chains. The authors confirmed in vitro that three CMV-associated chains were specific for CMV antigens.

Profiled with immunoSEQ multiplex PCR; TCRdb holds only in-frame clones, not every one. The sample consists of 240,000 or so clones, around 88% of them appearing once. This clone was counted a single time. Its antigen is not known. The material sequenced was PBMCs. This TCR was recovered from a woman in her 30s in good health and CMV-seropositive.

Here the CDR3 DNA reads TGTGCCAGCAGCATACACGGGAGGGCCGAGTACAATGAGCAGTTCTTC. This sequence encodes CASSIHGRAEYNEQFF. The rearrangement joins TRBV25-1 to TRBJ2-1, with TRBD2 matching over 8 bases. The J segment lost 4 bases and the V segment lost 6 bases, leaving 11 bases of the junction unmatched. Germline V lookup: CDR1 MGHDK, CDR2 SYGVNS. The CDR3 length is 16 residues. The full variable domain, with the rest looked up from reference TRBV25-1 and TRBJ2-1, is EADIYQTPRYLVIGTGKKITLECSQTMGHDKMYWYQQDPGMELHLIHYSYGVNSTEKGDLSSESTVSRIRTEHFPLTLESARPSHTSQYLCASSIHGRAEYNEQFFGPGTRLTVL.